Given below is one TCR beta chain in context. The data were taken from a study of cytomegalovirus exposure and HLA in healthy donors. V was shortened by 2 bases and J by 3 bases, with 11 bases between the two germline ends. This CDR3 has 14 amino acids. Germline CDR1 and CDR2: MNHEY and SVGAGI. The repertoire was sequenced with immunoSEQ multiplex PCR; TCRdb's copy has only in-frame clones and lacks some. The sample records approximately 300,000 clones, about nine tenths being singletons. This TCR was sampled from a woman under 30 in good health and CMV-seronegative. The sequencing input was PBMCs. The rearrangement joins TRBV6-5 to TRBJ2-7; D perhaps matches TRBD1 (6 bases). CDR3 coding DNA: TGTGCCAGCAGTTACGGGGGCAGGGACTACGAGCAGTACTTC. As protein: CASSYGGRDYEQYF.